This record looks at one T cell receptor beta chain sequence and its context. What it binds is unknown. The data originate from a study of cytomegalovirus exposure and HLA in healthy donors. V lost 5 bases and J 1 base, leaving 14 bases between the germline ends. The CDR3 extends over 15 amino acids. Germline V gene sequence: CDR1 SEHNR, CDR2 FQNEAQ (reference sequence). The PCR ran on 60 Vbeta and 13 Jbeta primers. Using immunoSEQ multiplex PCR, the repertoire was profiled, and TCRdb retains in-frame clones only, with some absent. This table has around 170,000 clones, approximately 88% appearing once. Study-wide findings and caveats: The study dropped some indistinguishable V segments, TRBV6-2 and TRBV6-3 among them. Cytomegalovirus association was assigned to under 200 TCR beta chains. In a later analysis, productive TCRs from donors in an Asian-associated ancestry cluster reportedly carried fewer N-insertions than the cohort mean.

The source of this sequence is a boy between 2 and 10 years old in good health and CMV-seronegative. The sample comprised PBMCs. The chain links TRBV7-9 to TRBJ1-1; D is uncertain. CDR3 coding DNA: TGTGCCAGCAGCATCCGAGAATCCCCGAACACTGAAGCTTTCTTT. Translating gives CASSIRESPNTEAFF.